This T cell receptor (beta chain) was identified during a study of blood T cells in healthy people across ages. This clonotype was recorded at least ten times. Each donor supplied approximately 10 milliliters of peripheral blood. The CDR3 is 17 residues long. V shed 6 bases and J shed 0 bases, with 21 bases lying between them. Next came a second PCR, run for about 6 to 11 cycles, which used a sample-barcoded 5' primer along with a J-beta primer mix. MiXCR, run by TCRdb on the 5' RACE reads, gives a single entry per CDR3 protein. This table has approximately 1.5 million distinct CDR3 sequences, about 35% appearing once.

Source material: blood. The TCR originated in a woman in her twenties or thirties in good health. This chain joins TRBV12-3 or TRBV12-4 and TRBJ2-7, with a possible D match to TRBD2 (6 bases). This CDR3 reads CASSSPGGAERSYEQYF. CDR3 DNA: TGTGCCAGCAGCTCCCCGGGCGGGGCGGAGCGCTCCTACGAGCAGTACTTC.